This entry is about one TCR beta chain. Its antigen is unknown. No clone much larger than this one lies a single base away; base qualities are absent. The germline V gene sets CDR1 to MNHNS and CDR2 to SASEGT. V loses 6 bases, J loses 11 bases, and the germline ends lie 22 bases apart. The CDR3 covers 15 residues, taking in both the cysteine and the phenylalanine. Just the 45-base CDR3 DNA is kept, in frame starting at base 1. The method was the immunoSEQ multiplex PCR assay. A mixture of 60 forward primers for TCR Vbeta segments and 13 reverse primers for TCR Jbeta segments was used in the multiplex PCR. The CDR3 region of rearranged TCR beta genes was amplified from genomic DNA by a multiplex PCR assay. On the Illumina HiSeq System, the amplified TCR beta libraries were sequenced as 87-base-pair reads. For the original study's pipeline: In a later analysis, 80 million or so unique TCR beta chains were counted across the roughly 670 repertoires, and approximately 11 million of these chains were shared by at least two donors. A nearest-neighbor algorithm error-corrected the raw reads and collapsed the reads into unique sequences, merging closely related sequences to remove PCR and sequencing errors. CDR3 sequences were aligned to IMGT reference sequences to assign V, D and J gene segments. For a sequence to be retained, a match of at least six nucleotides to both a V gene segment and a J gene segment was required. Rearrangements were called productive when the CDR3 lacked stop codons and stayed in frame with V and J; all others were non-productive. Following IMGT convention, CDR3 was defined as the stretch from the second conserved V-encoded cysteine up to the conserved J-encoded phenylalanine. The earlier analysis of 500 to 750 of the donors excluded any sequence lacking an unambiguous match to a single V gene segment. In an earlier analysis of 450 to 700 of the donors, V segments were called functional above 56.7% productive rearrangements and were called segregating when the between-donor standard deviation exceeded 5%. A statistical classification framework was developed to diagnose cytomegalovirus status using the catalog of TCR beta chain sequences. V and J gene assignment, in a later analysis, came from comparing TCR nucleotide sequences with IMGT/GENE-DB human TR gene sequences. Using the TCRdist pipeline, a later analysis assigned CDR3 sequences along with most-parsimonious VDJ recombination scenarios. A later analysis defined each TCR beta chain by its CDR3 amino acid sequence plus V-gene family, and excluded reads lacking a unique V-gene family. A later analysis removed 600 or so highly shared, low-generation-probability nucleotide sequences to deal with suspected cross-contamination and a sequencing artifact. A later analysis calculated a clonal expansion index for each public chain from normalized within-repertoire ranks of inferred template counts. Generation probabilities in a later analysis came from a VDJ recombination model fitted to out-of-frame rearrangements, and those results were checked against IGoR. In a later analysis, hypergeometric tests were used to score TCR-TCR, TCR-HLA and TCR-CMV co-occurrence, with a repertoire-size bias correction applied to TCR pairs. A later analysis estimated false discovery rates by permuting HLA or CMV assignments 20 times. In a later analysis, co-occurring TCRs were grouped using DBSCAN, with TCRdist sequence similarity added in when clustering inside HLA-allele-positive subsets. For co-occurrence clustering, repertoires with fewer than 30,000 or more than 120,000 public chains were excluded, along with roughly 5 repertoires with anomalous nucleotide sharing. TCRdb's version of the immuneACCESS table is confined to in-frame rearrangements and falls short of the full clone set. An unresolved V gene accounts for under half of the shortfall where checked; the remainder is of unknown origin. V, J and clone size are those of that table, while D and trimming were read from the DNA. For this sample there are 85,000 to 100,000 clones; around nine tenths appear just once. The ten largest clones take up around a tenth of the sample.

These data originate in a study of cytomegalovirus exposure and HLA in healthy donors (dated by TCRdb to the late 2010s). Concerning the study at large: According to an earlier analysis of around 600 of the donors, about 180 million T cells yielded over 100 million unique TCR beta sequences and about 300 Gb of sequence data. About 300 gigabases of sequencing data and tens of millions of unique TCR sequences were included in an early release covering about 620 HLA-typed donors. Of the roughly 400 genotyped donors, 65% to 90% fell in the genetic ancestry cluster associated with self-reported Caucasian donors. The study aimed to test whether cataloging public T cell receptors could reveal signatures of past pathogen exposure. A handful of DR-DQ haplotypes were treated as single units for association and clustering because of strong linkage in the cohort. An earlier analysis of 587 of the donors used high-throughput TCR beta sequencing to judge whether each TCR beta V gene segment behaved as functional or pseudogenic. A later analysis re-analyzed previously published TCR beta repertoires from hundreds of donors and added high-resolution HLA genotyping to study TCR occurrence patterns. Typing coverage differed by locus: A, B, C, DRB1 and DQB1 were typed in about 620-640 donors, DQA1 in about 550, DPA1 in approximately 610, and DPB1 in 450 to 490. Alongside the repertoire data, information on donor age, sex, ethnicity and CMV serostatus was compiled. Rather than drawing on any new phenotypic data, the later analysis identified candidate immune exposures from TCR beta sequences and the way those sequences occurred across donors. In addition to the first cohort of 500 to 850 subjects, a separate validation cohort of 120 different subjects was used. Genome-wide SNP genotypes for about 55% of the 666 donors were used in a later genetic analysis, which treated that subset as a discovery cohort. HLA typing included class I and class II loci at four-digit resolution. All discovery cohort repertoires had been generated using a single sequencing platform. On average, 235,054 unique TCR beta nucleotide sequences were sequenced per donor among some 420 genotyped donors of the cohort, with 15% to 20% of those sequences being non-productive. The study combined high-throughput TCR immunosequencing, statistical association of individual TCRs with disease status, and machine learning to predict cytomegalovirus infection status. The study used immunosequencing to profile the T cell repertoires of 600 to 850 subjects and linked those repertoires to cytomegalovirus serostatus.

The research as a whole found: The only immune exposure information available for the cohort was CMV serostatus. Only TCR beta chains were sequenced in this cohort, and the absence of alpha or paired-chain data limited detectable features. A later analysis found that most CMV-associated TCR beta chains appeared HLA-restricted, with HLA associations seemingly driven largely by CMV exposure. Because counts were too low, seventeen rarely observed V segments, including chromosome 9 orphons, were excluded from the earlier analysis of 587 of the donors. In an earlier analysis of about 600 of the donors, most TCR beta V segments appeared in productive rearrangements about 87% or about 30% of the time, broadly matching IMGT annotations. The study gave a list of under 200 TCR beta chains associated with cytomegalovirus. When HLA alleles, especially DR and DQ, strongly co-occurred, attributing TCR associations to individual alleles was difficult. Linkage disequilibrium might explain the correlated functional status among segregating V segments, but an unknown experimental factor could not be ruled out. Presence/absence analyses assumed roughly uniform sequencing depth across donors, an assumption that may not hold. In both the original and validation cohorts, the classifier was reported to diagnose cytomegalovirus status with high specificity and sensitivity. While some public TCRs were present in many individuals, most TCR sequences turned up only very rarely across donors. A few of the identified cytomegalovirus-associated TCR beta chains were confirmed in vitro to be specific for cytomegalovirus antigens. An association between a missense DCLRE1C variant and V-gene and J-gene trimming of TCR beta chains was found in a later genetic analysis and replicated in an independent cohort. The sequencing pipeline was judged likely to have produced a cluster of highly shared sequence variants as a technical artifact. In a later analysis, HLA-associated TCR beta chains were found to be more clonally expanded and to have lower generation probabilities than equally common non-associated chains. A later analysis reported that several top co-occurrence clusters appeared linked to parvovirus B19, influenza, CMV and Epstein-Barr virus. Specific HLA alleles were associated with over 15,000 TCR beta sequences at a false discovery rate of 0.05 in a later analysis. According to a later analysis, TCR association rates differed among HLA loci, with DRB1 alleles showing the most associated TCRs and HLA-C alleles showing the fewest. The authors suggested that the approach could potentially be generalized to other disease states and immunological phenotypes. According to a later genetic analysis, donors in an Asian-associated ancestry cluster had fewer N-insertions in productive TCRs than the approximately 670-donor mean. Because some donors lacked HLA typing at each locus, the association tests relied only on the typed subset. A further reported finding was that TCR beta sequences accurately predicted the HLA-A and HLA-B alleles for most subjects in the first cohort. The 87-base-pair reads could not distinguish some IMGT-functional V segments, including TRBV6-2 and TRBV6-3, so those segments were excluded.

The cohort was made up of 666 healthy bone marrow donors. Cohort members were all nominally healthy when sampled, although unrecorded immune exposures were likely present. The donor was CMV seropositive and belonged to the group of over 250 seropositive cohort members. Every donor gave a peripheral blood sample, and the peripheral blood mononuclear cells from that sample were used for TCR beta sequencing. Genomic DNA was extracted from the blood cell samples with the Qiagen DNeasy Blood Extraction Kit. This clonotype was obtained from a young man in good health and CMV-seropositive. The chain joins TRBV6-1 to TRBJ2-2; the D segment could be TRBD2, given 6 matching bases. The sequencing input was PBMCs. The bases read TGTGCCAGCAGATCTTATCTGGCGGGGCTTTCTGAGCTGTTTTTT. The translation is CASRSYLAGLSELFF.